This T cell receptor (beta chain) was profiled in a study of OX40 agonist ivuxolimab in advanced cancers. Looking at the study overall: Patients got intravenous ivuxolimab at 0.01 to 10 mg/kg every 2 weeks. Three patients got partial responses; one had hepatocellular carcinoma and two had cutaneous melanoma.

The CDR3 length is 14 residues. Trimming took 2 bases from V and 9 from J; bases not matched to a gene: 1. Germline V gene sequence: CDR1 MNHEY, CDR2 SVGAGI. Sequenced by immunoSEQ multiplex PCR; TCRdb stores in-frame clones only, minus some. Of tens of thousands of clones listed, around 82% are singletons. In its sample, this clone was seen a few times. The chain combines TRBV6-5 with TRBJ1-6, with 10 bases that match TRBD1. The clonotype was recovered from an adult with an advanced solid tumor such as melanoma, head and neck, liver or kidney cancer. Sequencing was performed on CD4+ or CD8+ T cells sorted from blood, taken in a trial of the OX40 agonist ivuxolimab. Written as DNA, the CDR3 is TGTGCCAGCAGTTACAGACAGGGGGCTTCACCCCTCCACTTT. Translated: CASSYRQGASPLHF.